This TCR beta chain appears in the sequencing data of a study of T cells in tuberculosis. Study-wide results and limits: GMM-specific TCRs were nearer to active tuberculosis alpha repertoires, suggesting expansion. The TCR-beta difference was not significant; alpha differences partly reflected length.

The CDR3 is 14 residues long. Per the germline V gene, CDR1 is SNHLY and CDR2 is FYNNEI. The V gene lost 10 bases and the J gene lost 9 bases, with 25 bases spanning the gap. As concerns this clone: Antigen unknown.

TCRdb's table, derived via immunoSEQ multiplex PCR, lists solely in-frame clones and lacks some. The data contain 25,000 to 35,000 clones, 87% of them singletons. Time point noted: new active TB diagnosis, blood taken before or within 7 days of starting treatment. The chain carries TRBV2 and TRBJ2-7, with a tentative D call TRBD1 (5 bases). The material sequenced was PBMCs, taken at tuberculosis diagnosis. This TCR was sampled from an adult with tuberculosis. The CDR3 sequence is CANTDPGSVVRQYF. The CDR3 DNA reads TGTGCCAACACGGATCCAGGGTCTGTGGTGAGGCAGTACTTC.